This T cell receptor beta chain stems from a study of blood T cell repertoires in COVID-19. Turning to the study itself: Nucleic acid was either cDNA or gDNA, and it came from T cells, B-cell-depleted T cells, or PBMCs.

Clones were sequenced by immunoSEQ multiplex PCR, and TCRdb holds only the in-frame ones, with some missing. The table has 200,000 or so clones, roughly 85% seen once. Losses at the gene ends were 4 bases for V and 4 bases for J; bases not matched to a gene: 9. Germline assignment: CDR1 SGHNT and CDR2 YYREEE (reference sequence). The length of the CDR3 is 15 residues. This study enrolled people aged about 18 to 100 from about two dozen US geographic areas. Participant-given clinical history determined each cohort assignment. Recovered status applied to Cohort 3 donors who had two consecutive negative PCRs. It also applied to those with clearance or with symptom resolution.

This clonotype was obtained from a man aged 25-45 years who had recovered from COVID-19. The sequenced sample consisted of PBMCs or T cells enriched from blood (not recorded which). The gene calls are TRBV5-4 and TRBJ2-5; 8 positions match TRBD1. This CDR3 reads CASSLETGVGETQYF. The CDR3 DNA reads as TGTGCCAGCAGCCTGGAGACAGGGGTTGGAGAGACCCAGTACTTC.